These T cell receptor beta chains were read from a single sample in a study of vaccination effects on CD4 cells after COVID-19. Clones were sequenced by immunoSEQ multiplex PCR, and TCRdb holds only the in-frame ones, with some missing. This sample has tens of thousands of clones, with approximately 67% found just once. These TCRs are of unknown antigen specificity. The source material was CD4+ T cells from PBMCs cultured without peptide, sampled before COVID-19 vaccination. The receptor source for this set is a human donor who received a COVID-19 vaccine. The CDR3 runs from the conserved cysteine through the conserved F or W.

V	length	CDR3
TRBV4-1	14	CASSQPGTAKGYTF
TRBV28	14	CASTTGGLNTEAFF
TRBV2	17	CASIDLAGGHSYNEQFF
TRBV7-9	16	CASSLSGGTSYDGQYF
TRBV7-9	17	CASSLEGGFLRSYEQYF
TRBV7-8	15	CASTIVGQGAYEQYF
TRBV2	16	CASSPGVAQKKETQYF
TRBV12-3/TRBV12-4	13	CASSIFEGETQYF
TRBV29-1	14	CSAPTSGGAETQYF
TRBV7-8	13	CASKWGVGEKLFF
TRBV5-4	16	CASSPSGTASNYGYTF
TRBV6-5	14	CASKSGGAGEKLFF
TRBV20-1	15	CSASIGTSDTGELFF
TRBV7-8	17	CASSSKRTGTSNQPQHF
TRBV25-1	17	CASSGENRDRGVYGYTF
TRBV12-3/TRBV12-4	13	CASSLWLEGGYTF
TRBV3-1/TRBV3-2	13	CASSQSRFGEQYF
TRBV18	15	CASSPQQGGKNIQYF
TRBV29-1	15	CSVEGTQGASTEAFF
TRBV11-2	14	CASSLKQGNTEAFF
TRBV9	15	CASSVDPGGPYEQYF
TRBV7-2	13	CASSIGIVAGAFF
TRBV3-1/TRBV3-2	14	CASTFGTQNTEAFF
TRBV3-1/TRBV3-2	17	CASSPWQRGRAKDTQYF
TRBV5-4	14	CASSPDTGRYGYTF
TRBV7-9	17	CASSLVSQSSSGNTIYF
TRBV27	15	CASSLSGTSNTEAFF
TRBV18	15	CASSPPRGSGNTIYF
TRBV27	14	CASSRTGGSGELFF
TRBV6-1	14	CASSEGGNKGGYTF
TRBV10-1	14	CASSEAEMRSPLHF
TRBV19	14	CASSYQRRDTEAFF
TRBV6-1	14	CASSDWGGANVLTF
TRBV3-1/TRBV3-2	17	CASSQGLAGGSSYEQYF
TRBV3-1/TRBV3-2	15	CASSHWRGVGDTQYF
TRBV15	18	CATSRDSGQGARRETQYF
TRBV5-4	18	CASSSPPGTSRHTGELFF
TRBV5-1	13	CASSLFLADTQYF
TRBV4-1	13	CASAEAGANVLTF
TRBV13	13	CASRIDRFLGYTF
TRBV21-1	16	CASSNWAGGPKNIQYF
TRBV5-4	11	CASRLNTEAFF
TRBV18	15	CASSNPGSSRSEQFF
TRBV19	16	CASRQNTGFVDSPLHF
TRBV18	18	CASSPNPTGAGSGNTIYF
TRBV18	14	CASSRSREGETQYF
TRBV19	13	CASSGDRDQPQHF
TRBV4-1	16	CASSQEIWGALYEQYF
TRBV30	11	CAWSFFGGYTF
TRBV3-1/TRBV3-2	14	CASSYSGSHNEQFF
TRBV10-1	14	CASSRAGSTDTQYF
TRBV6-5	14	CASMGQASNQPQHF
TRBV7-9	14	CASRNYPASYEQYF
TRBV5-1	13	CASRAGGGYEQYF
TRBV10-3	15	CAITDRGQGDTEAFF